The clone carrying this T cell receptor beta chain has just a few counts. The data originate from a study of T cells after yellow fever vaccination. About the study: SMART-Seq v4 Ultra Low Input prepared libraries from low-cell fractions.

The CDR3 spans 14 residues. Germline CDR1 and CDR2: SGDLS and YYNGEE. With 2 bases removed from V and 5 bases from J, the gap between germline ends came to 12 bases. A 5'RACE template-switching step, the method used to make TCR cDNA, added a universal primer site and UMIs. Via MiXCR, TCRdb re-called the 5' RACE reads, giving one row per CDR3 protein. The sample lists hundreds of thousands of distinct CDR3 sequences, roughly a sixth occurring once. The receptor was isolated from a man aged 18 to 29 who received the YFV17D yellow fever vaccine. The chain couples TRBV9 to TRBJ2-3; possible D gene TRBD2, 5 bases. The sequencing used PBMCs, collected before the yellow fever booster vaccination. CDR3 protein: CASSVVGTRDTQYF. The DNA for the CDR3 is TGTGCCAGCAGCGTGGTCGGAACTAGAGATACGCAGTATTTT.